The next 7 T cell receptor beta chains were all read from a single sample in a study of T cells after yellow fever vaccination. TCRdb re-derived calls from the 5' RACE reads in MiXCR, one entry per CDR3 protein. The sample yields approximately 330,000 distinct CDR3 sequences, 4.1% seen once. This specimen was PBMCs, taken 5 days after the yellow fever booster vaccination. These receptors all stem from a man aged 18-30 years who received the YFV17D yellow fever vaccine.

This chain connects TRBV7-9 to TRBJ2-5; D is perhaps TRBD1 or TRBD2 (5 bases each). CDR3 size: 12 residues. Deletions cut 4 bases from V and 11 bases from J, with 14 bases between. Germline V lookup: CDR1 SEHNR, CDR2 FQNEAQ (reference sequence). This CDR3 reads CASSSGLNYQYF. Here the CDR3 DNA reads TGTGCCAGCAGCTCGGGGCTTAATTATCAGTACTTC. Full variable domain (missing parts from reference TRBV7-9 and TRBJ2-5): DTGVSQNPRHKITKRGQNVTFRCDPISEHNRLYWYRQTLGQGPEFLTYFQNEAQLEKSRLLSDRFSAERPKGSFSTLEIQRTEQGDSAMYLCASSSGLNYQYFGPGTRLLVL.

This clonotype came up many times. V gene TRBV27 combines with J gene TRBJ1-6; no definite D call. Trimming shortened V by 6 bases and J by 2 bases, and 2 bases separated the two germline ends. The germline CDR1 and CDR2 sequences are MNHEY and SMNVEV (reference sequence). This CDR3 contains 12 residues. The CDR3 reads CASSPYNSPLHF. The CDR3 nucleotides are TGTGCCAGCAGCCCCTATAATTCACCCCTCCACTTT.

The V and J genes are TRBV10-3 and TRBJ1-1, with D perhaps TRBD1 (6 bases). Trimming removed 6 bases at V and 5 bases at J, with 13 bases between. The CDR3 extends over 13 amino acids. CDR1 ENHRY and CDR2 SYGVKD come from the germline V gene. The CDR3 sequence is CAIRSEGGTEAFF. CDR3 nucleotides: TGTGCCATCAGGTCCGAGGGGGGGACTGAAGCTTTCTTT.

The V call is TRBV15, the J call TRBJ1-2; D unresolved. Germline lookup yields CDR1 LNHNV and CDR2 YYDKDF (reference sequence). The V gene lost 0 bases and the J gene lost 7 bases, with 6 bases spanning the gap. The CDR3 is 12 residues long. DNA of the CDR3: TGTGCCACCAGCAGAGATTTGAGTGGCTACACCTTC. Protein product: CATSRDLSGYTF. The variable domain in full, completed from reference TRBV15 and TRBJ1-2, reads DAMVIQNPRYQVTQFGKPVTLSCSQTLNHNVMYWYQQKSSQAPKLLFHYYDKDFNNEADTPDNFQSRRPNTSFCFLDIRSPGLGDTAMYLCATSRDLSGYTFGSGTRLTVV.

The rearrangement links TRBV5-1 to TRBJ1-1, with D tentatively TRBD1 (6 bases). The CDR3 runs to 13 residues. Germline CDR1 SGHRS, CDR2 YFSETQ. V dropped 3 bases and J dropped 5 bases, with 11 bases sitting between them. The CDR3 protein is CASSSITGTEAFF. In DNA form, the CDR3 reads TGCGCCAGCAGCTCAATAACAGGGACTGAAGCTTTCTTT.

This sequence joins TRBV12-3 or TRBV12-4 and TRBJ2-3; 9 bases match TRBD2. CDR3 length equals 13 residues. Trimming cost V 5 bases and J 6 bases; bases outside gene matches: 3. CDR3 DNA: TGTGCCAGCAGTAGGCTAGCGGGGGATACGCAGTATTTT. As protein: CASSRLAGDTQYF.

This clonotype was seen at least ten times. V gene TRBV5-4 combines with J gene TRBJ2-5, with TRBD2 matching over 11 bases. This CDR3 comprises 17 residues. From germline, CDR1 is SGHNT and CDR2 YYREEE (reference sequence). The V and J ends lost 3 bases and 2 bases, in that order; junction bases with no gene match: 9. CDR3 residues: CASSSPSGGTLQETQYF. CDR3 DNA: TGTGCCAGCAGCTCCCCTAGCGGGGGGACTCTACAAGAGACCCAGTACTTC.